Listed below are T cell receptor beta chains from one sample, sequenced in a study of T cell responses to AZD1222 COVID-19 vaccine. The protocol was immunoSEQ multiplex PCR, while the TCRdb copy is restricted to in-frame clones and leaves out a portion. The sample lists 150,000 to 200,000 clones; around 93% were seen once. Sequenced here: peripheral blood, sampled 28 days after the second dose of the MenACWY control vaccine. The source is an adult who received the MenACWY meningococcal vaccine as a control. Both conserved end residues are part of each CDR3. The order of the fields is J gene, V gene, D gene, clone size, CDR3 length, CDR3 DNA, CDR3 protein. D genes are given only for firm matches. Only some rows state a clone size, as once, few, many or a class for expanded clones.

j_gene: TRBJ1-6
v_gene: TRBV3-1/TRBV3-2
d_gene: .
abundance: .
len: 14
CDR3nt: TGTGCCAGCAGTCACAAGGGAAGGGACTCACCCCTCCACTTT
CDR3aa: CASSHKGRDSPLHF

j_gene: TRBJ1-2
v_gene: TRBV28
d_gene: .
abundance: .
len: 13
CDR3nt: TGTGCCAGCAGGTTTCCAGGATCCTATGGCTACACCTTC
CDR3aa: CASRFPGSYGYTF

j_gene: TRBJ1-5
v_gene: TRBV9
d_gene: .
abundance: .
len: 15
CDR3nt: TGTGCCAGCAGCGTAGGCGTTATTAGCAATCAGCCCCAGCATTTT
CDR3aa: CASSVGVISNQPQHF

j_gene: TRBJ1-6
v_gene: TRBV14
d_gene: .
abundance: .
len: 13
CDR3nt: TGTGCCAGCAGCCTAGTCCTACATTCACCCCTCCACTTT
CDR3aa: CASSLVLHSPLHF

j_gene: TRBJ2-1
v_gene: TRBV5-6
d_gene: .
abundance: .
len: 16
CDR3nt: TGTGCCAGCAGCAAAAGGGCTGTGGGCTCCTACAATGAGCAGTTCTTC
CDR3aa: CASSKRAVGSYNEQFF

j_gene: TRBJ1-1
v_gene: TRBV15
d_gene: .
abundance: .
len: 14
CDR3nt: TGTGCCACCAGCGGACCCGGGCCGAGGAGGGAAGCTTTCTTT
CDR3aa: CATSGPGPRREAFF

j_gene: TRBJ2-5
v_gene: TRBV19
d_gene: .
abundance: .
len: 12
CDR3nt: TGTGCCAGTATAGGGGCGGGGAAGACCCAGTACTTC
CDR3aa: CASIGAGKTQYF

j_gene: TRBJ1-1
v_gene: TRBV6-5
d_gene: .
abundance: .
len: 11
CDR3nt: TGTGCCAGCACGGAACTGATTGAAGCTTTCTTT
CDR3aa: CASTELIEAFF

j_gene: TRBJ2-1
v_gene: TRBV3-1/TRBV3-2
d_gene: .
abundance: .
len: 15
CDR3nt: TGTGCCAGCAGCCAAGGCACGGCTCCGGGGCGTGAGCAGTTCTTC
CDR3aa: CASSQGTAPGREQFF

j_gene: TRBJ1-1
v_gene: TRBV29-1
d_gene: .
abundance: .
len: 11
CDR3nt: TGCAGCGTGGAGACAGCCAAGTTAACTACCTTT
CDR3aa: CSVETAKLTTF

j_gene: TRBJ2-1
v_gene: TRBV2
d_gene: TRBD2
abundance: .
len: 16
CDR3nt: TGTGCCAGCAGTGAGCAGCGGGGGGGATACTACAATGAGCAGTTCTTC
CDR3aa: CASSEQRGGYYNEQFF

j_gene: TRBJ2-7
v_gene: TRBV30
d_gene: .
abundance: .
len: 13
CDR3nt: TGTGCCTGGAGTAGGGGGGCCCCCTACGAGCAGTACTTC
CDR3aa: CAWSRGAPYEQYF

j_gene: TRBJ1-6
v_gene: TRBV13
d_gene: .
abundance: .
len: 18
CDR3nt: TGTGCCAGCAGCTTCAGATTGTCAGGGGCGTCCTATAATTCACCCCTCCACTTT
CDR3aa: CASSFRLSGASYNSPLHF

j_gene: TRBJ1-2
v_gene: TRBV6-4
d_gene: .
abundance: .
len: 12
CDR3nt: TGTGCCAGCAAACAGGGTTCTAGCGGCTACACCTTC
CDR3aa: CASKQGSSGYTF

j_gene: TRBJ1-3
v_gene: TRBV7-2
d_gene: .
abundance: .
len: 15
CDR3nt: TGTGCCAGCAGCCCGGCGGGGGGAGTCGGAAACACCATATATTTT
CDR3aa: CASSPAGGVGNTIYF

j_gene: TRBJ1-5
v_gene: TRBV9
d_gene: .
abundance: .
len: 14
CDR3nt: TGTGCCAGCAGCGTCGAGGGAGGCAATCAGCCCCAGCATTTT
CDR3aa: CASSVEGGNQPQHF

j_gene: TRBJ1-5
v_gene: TRBV6-2/TRBV6-3
d_gene: TRBD1
abundance: .
len: 15
CDR3nt: TGTGCCAGCAGTCCCGGGACAGGGGGGAATCAGCCCCAGCATTTT
CDR3aa: CASSPGTGGNQPQHF

j_gene: TRBJ1-2
v_gene: TRBV19
d_gene: .
abundance: .
len: 14
CDR3nt: TGTGCCAGTAGTTCTACGGGACGAAGAAATGGCTACACCTTC
CDR3aa: CASSSTGRRNGYTF

j_gene: TRBJ1-6
v_gene: TRBV7-2
d_gene: .
abundance: once
len: 13
CDR3nt: TGTGCCAGCAGCTTAGTGGGGGATTCACCCCTCCACTTT
CDR3aa: CASSLVGDSPLHF

j_gene: TRBJ2-5
v_gene: TRBV24-1
d_gene: .
abundance: .
len: 15
CDR3nt: TGTGCCACCAGTGATTCCCGGACAGTAGAAGAGACCCAGTACTTC
CDR3aa: CATSDSRTVEETQYF

j_gene: TRBJ2-7
v_gene: TRBV6-2/TRBV6-3
d_gene: .
abundance: .
len: 10
CDR3nt: TGTGCCAGCGGTTTGTTCGAGCAGTACTTC
CDR3aa: CASGLFEQYF

j_gene: TRBJ2-1
v_gene: TRBV1
d_gene: .
abundance: few
len: 17
CDR3nt: TGCACCAGCAGCCAAGAATTTCTGCGAGGGTCGTCGTCCGAGCAGTTCTTC
CDR3aa: CTSSQEFLRGSSSEQFF

j_gene: TRBJ1-6
v_gene: TRBV2
d_gene: .
abundance: few
len: 15
CDR3nt: TGTGCCAGCATTTTACAGACCTCCTATAATTCACCCCTCCACTTT
CDR3aa: CASILQTSYNSPLHF

j_gene: TRBJ1-5
v_gene: TRBV19
d_gene: TRBD1
abundance: .
len: 14
CDR3nt: TGTGCCAGTAGTACGACAGGGGGCCCGCGGCCCCAGCATTTT
CDR3aa: CASSTTGGPRPQHF

j_gene: TRBJ2-5
v_gene: TRBV24-1
d_gene: TRBD2
abundance: .
len: 20
CDR3nt: TGTGCCACCAGTGATTGGCACTTGGCTAGCGGGGGGGCGCCCCAAGAGACCCAGTACTTC
CDR3aa: CATSDWHLASGGAPQETQYF

j_gene: TRBJ1-1
v_gene: TRBV5-6
d_gene: .
abundance: .
len: 12
CDR3nt: TGTGCCAGCAGCTTGCGGGGACCTGAAGCTTTCTTT
CDR3aa: CASSLRGPEAFF

j_gene: TRBJ1-1
v_gene: TRBV5-4
d_gene: .
abundance: once
len: 14
CDR3nt: TGTGCCAGCAGCTTGGCCAGGGTGAACACTGAAGCTTTCTTT
CDR3aa: CASSLARVNTEAFF

j_gene: TRBJ2-2
v_gene: TRBV6-6
d_gene: .
abundance: .
len: 16
CDR3nt: TGTGCCAGCAGTTACGGAAGGACAGACTTCACCGGGGAGCTGTTTTTT
CDR3aa: CASSYGRTDFTGELFF

j_gene: TRBJ1-1
v_gene: TRBV6-5
d_gene: .
abundance: .
len: 15
CDR3nt: TGTGCCAGCAGTTACTCGAACGAGGGTAACACTGAAGCTTTCTTT
CDR3aa: CASSYSNEGNTEAFF

j_gene: TRBJ1-6
v_gene: TRBV11-2
d_gene: .
abundance: .
len: 14
CDR3nt: TGTGCCAGCAGCCTGAACCCGTACGATTCACCCCTCCACTTT
CDR3aa: CASSLNPYDSPLHF

j_gene: TRBJ2-1
v_gene: TRBV18
d_gene: .
abundance: .
len: 13
CDR3nt: TGTGCCAGCTCACCTTCCGACAGCAATGAGCAGTTCTTC
CDR3aa: CASSPSDSNEQFF

j_gene: TRBJ2-7
v_gene: TRBV7-2
d_gene: .
abundance: .
len: 14
CDR3nt: TGTGCCAGCAGCTTAGGTCACGCCTTTTACGAGCAGTACTTC
CDR3aa: CASSLGHAFYEQYF

j_gene: TRBJ1-5
v_gene: TRBV19
d_gene: .
abundance: .
len: 15
CDR3nt: TGTGCCAGTAGTATATCAGGGGCCGGTCCTCAGCCCCAGCATTTT
CDR3aa: CASSISGAGPQPQHF

j_gene: TRBJ1-1
v_gene: TRBV12-3/TRBV12-4
d_gene: TRBD1
abundance: .
len: 11
CDR3nt: TGTGCCAGCAGTTTTTCCGGGACAGGGGTCTTT
CDR3aa: CASSFSGTGVF

j_gene: TRBJ2-5
v_gene: TRBV27
d_gene: TRBD2
abundance: .
len: 15
CDR3nt: TGTGCCAGCTCCATAGCGGGGGGACCCCAAGAGACCCAGTACTTC
CDR3aa: CASSIAGGPQETQYF

j_gene: TRBJ1-2
v_gene: TRBV7-8
d_gene: TRBD1
abundance: .
len: 13
CDR3nt: TGTGCCAGCAGGCTCGACAGGGGTGGCGGCTACACCTTC
CDR3aa: CASRLDRGGGYTF

j_gene: TRBJ1-5
v_gene: TRBV19
d_gene: .
abundance: .
len: 17
CDR3nt: TGTGCCAGTAGTATGGTTGAAGGGGCTTTAGGCAATCAGCCCCAGCATTTT
CDR3aa: CASSMVEGALGNQPQHF